These 2 T cell receptor beta chains originate from one sample sequenced in a study of OX40 agonist ivuxolimab in advanced cancers. Using immunoSEQ multiplex PCR, the repertoire was profiled, and TCRdb retains in-frame clones only, with some absent. The repertoire holds under 70,000 clones, approximately 90% seen once, with more than 7.5% in the top ten. The sequences come from CD4+ or CD8+ T cells sorted from blood, collected in a trial of the OX40 agonist ivuxolimab. The receptor source for this set is an adult with an advanced solid tumor such as melanoma, head and neck, liver or kidney cancer.

Of note for this clone: One end of the junction does not line up with germline, which may come from a read error. The chain employs TRBV30 and TRBJ1-4, with D hard to call. The V gene's germline CDR1 is GTSNPN and CDR2 SVGIG (reference sequence). This CDR3 is built from 11 residues. The CDR3 nucleotides read TGTGCCTGGAGTCCCAATGGAAAACTGTTTTTT. The encoded protein is CAWSPNGKLFF.

The chain combines TRBV9 with TRBJ1-4; 8 nucleotides agree with TRBD1. The CDR3 spans 16 residues. Trimming took 3 bases from V and 4 from J; bases not matched to a gene: 8. Germline values: CDR1 SGDLS, CDR2 YYNGEE. The CDR3 protein is CASSARGTGLNEKLFF. The CDR3 DNA follows: TGTGCCAGCAGCGCCCGAGGGACAGGCCTTAATGAAAAACTGTTTTTT.